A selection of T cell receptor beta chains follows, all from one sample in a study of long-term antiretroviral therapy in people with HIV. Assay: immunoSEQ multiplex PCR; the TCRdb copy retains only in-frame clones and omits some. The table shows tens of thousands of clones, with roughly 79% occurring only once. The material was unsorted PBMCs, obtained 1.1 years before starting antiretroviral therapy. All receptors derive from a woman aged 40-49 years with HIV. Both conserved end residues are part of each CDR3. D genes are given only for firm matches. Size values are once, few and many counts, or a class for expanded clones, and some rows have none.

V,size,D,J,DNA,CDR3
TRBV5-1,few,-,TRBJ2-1,TGCGCCAGCAGCTTGTTGAGGGAGGCCTACAATGAGCAGTTCTTC,CASSLLREAYNEQFF
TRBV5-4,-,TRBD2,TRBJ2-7,TGTGCCAGCAGCTTGGGGGCCGGCGGGGGTACCTACGAGCAGTACTTC,CASSLGAGGGTYEQYF
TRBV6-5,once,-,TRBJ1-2,TGTGCCAGCAGCCGGCCAGGGGACTATGGCTACACCTTC,CASSRPGDYGYTF
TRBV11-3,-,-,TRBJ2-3,TGTGCCAGCACCTGGGAGGGGGCCACGGATACGCAGTATTTT,CASTWEGATDTQYF
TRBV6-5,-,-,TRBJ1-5,TGTGCCAGCGCTCTAGGTTATAGCAATCAGCCCCAGCATTTT,CASALGYSNQPQHF
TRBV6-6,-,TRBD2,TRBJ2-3,TGTGCCAGCAGTTACGCGGGGGTTGTCACAGATACGCAGTATTTT,CASSYAGVVTDTQYF
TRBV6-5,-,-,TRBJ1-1,TGTGCCAGCAGAGATACAGGGATGGGGAGAAGAGGTTTCTTT,CASRDTGMGRRGFF
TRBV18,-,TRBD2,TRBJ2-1,TGTGCCAGCTCAGCAGGGCTAGCGGGACGCGAGCAGTTCTTC,CASSAGLAGREQFF
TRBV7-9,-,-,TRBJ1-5,TGTGCCAGCAGCTTAGTTGAGGGAGGTCAGCCCCAGCATTTT,CASSLVEGGQPQHF
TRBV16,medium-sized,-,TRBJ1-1,TGTGCCAGCAGCGTGTTCTTGAACACTGAAGCTTTCTTT,CASSVFLNTEAFF
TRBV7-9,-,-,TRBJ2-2,TGTGCCAGCAGCTTATGGGGTTCGGCCGGGGAGCTGTTTTTT,CASSLWGSAGELFF
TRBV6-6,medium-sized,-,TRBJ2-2,TGTGCCAGCGCCCTGGCCGGGGAGCTGTTTTTT,CASALAGELFF
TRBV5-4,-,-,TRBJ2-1,TGTGCCAGCAGTCTTTGGGCCATGGGGAGCGATGAGCAGTTCTTC,CASSLWAMGSDEQFF
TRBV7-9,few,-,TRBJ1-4,TGTGCCAGCAGCCTGACTCTTGGGGAGGAAAAACTGTTTTTT,CASSLTLGEEKLFF
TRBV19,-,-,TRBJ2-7,TGTGCCAGTAGTCCGGGCGGGGGCTCCGCTATCCATTACGAGCAGTACTTC,CASSPGGGSAIHYEQYF
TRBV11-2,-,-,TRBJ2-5,TGTGCCAGCAGCTTAGTTCTAGTGGGCGGGAAAGAGACCCAGTACTTC,CASSLVLVGGKETQYF